This T cell receptor beta chain came from a study of B cell selection in AIRE deficiency. Sorting defined conventional CD4 T cells as CD4+CD127+. The assay was immunoSEQ multiplex PCR, and TCRdb's table has in-frame clones only and misses some. The repertoire includes about 22,000 clones, approximately 96% of them detected once, and roughly 0.16% sits in the top ten. CDR3 size: 11 residues. Per the germline V gene, CDR1 is LNHDA and CDR2 is SQIVND (reference sequence). Trimming took off 10 bases at V and 2 bases at J, with 8 bases between the two ends. This receptor was identified in a human donor in good health. V usage is TRBV19 and J usage is TRBJ1-1; D unresolved. Sequenced input: CD4+CD127+ conventional T cells sorted from PBMCs. CDR3 nucleotides: TGTGCCACAAAAACAAACACTGAAGCTTTCTTT. It translates to CATKTNTEAFF.